This T cell receptor (beta chain) was captured in a study of PD-1 blockade in classical Hodgkin lymphoma. Points from the study as a whole: Unlike CD8+ TCR diversity, which did not rise significantly by C4D1, CD4+ TCR diversity did. Similar baseline diversity was found in complete responders and newly diagnosed patients. Exclusion removed patients who began nivolumab under 1 year after ASCT.

In the case of this clone: No antigen is known for it.

Each patient's relapse followed autologous stem cell transplantation, and brentuximab vedotin exposure varied. Method: immunoSEQ multiplex PCR; TCRdb's copy keeps in-frame clones and lacks some. The table shows about 50,000 clones, with around 73% occurring only once. The receptor comes from a human donor with classical Hodgkin lymphoma. The source material was peripheral blood mononuclear cells (PBMCs), sampled before the second cycle of nivolumab.

The CDR3 reads CASSLRVTGNQPQHF. CDR3 DNA sequence: TGTGCCAGCAGTTTAAGGGTAACGGGCAATCAGCCCCAGCATTTT. The V and J genes are TRBV28 and TRBJ1-5, with D uncertain. Looked up from germline, CDR1 is MDHEN and CDR2 is SYDVKM. The CDR3 contains 15 residues. V was cut by 2 bases and J by 2 bases, with 10 bases left in between.